The rows below give T cell receptor beta chains drawn from one sample of a study of cytomegalovirus exposure and HLA in healthy donors. Libraries were prepared by immunoSEQ multiplex PCR; TCRdb keeps only in-frame clonotypes and omits some of them. This sample yields 110,000 or so clones, of which 75% to 85% are seen a single time; about 6.3% belongs to the top ten. Sequences were obtained from PBMCs. The receptors stem from a man aged 18 to 29 in good health and CMV-seronegative. Each CDR3 is given with its conserved first and last residue. D genes are given only for firm matches. Expanded clones are given a class, and other clones once, few, many or no size at all.

>TRBV7-9|.|TRBJ2-4|.
CASSLKPGLNIQYF
TGTGCCAGCAGCTTAAAGCCGGGACTCAACATTCAGTACTTC
>TRBV6-5|.|TRBJ2-3|.
CASSYSVSTDTQYF
TGTGCCAGCAGTTATTCCGTCTCCACAGATACGCAGTATTTT
>TRBV2|.|TRBJ1-2|.
CASSERTVNGYTF
TGTGCCAGCAGTGAACGGACAGTTAATGGCTACACCTTC
>TRBV5-6|few|TRBJ2-1|.
CASSFPRYEQFF
TGTGCCAGCAGCTTTCCTAGGTATGAGCAGTTCTTC
>TRBV13|.|TRBJ2-6|TRBD1
CASSIGTGEYSGANVLTF
TGTGCCAGCAGCATCGGGACAGGGGAATATTCTGGGGCCAACGTCCTGACTTTC
>TRBV10-3|.|TRBJ2-7|TRBD2
CAISVPPSGSEYEQYF
TGTGCCATCAGTGTCCCCCCTAGCGGGAGCGAGTACGAGCAGTACTTC
>TRBV21-1|.|TRBJ1-2|.
CASTPGSREDGYTF
TGTGCCAGCACCCCAGGGAGCAGGGAGGATGGCTACACCTTC
>TRBV6-6|few|TRBJ2-7|.
CASNSVAAQSEQYF
TGTGCCAGCAACTCGGTAGCCGCTCAGAGCGAGCAGTACTTC
>TRBV5-1|.|TRBJ2-3|TRBD1
CASSSRDRPTDTQYF
TGCGCCAGCAGCTCCCGGGACAGACCCACAGATACGCAGTATTTT
>TRBV7-9|.|TRBJ2-7|.
CASSLADRRDEQYF
TGTGCCAGCAGCTTAGCGGACAGGAGGGACGAGCAGTACTTC
>TRBV7-8|.|TRBJ1-1|TRBD1
CASTGGVNTEAFF
TGTGCCTCCACAGGGGGCGTAAATACTGAAGCTTTCTTT
>TRBV7-2|.|TRBJ2-7|.
CASSPDRDFSYEQYF
TGTGCCAGCAGCCCAGACCGGGACTTTTCATACGAGCAGTACTTC
>TRBV2|.|TRBJ2-5|.
CASSPRRAEETQYF
TGTGCCAGCAGTCCGAGGAGGGCGGAAGAGACCCAGTACTTC
>TRBV5-1|few|TRBJ2-1|TRBD2
CASSLRAAGAGDEQFF
TGCGCCAGCAGCTTGCGTGCAGCGGGAGCAGGCGATGAGCAGTTCTTC
>TRBV5-4|.|TRBJ1-1|.
CASSLGEGWVPEAFF
TGTGCCAGCAGCTTGGGGGAGGGCTGGGTCCCTGAAGCTTTCTTT
>TRBV4-1|.|TRBJ2-7|TRBD1
CASSPRPLPGQESYEQYF
TGCGCCAGCAGTCCTCGCCCGCTCCCGGGACAGGAATCGTACGAGCAGTACTTC
>TRBV7-3|once|TRBJ2-1|.
CASSLTRIRLGGRNEQFF
TGTGCCAGCAGCTTAACGCGGATCCGACTAGGAGGACGCAATGAGCAGTTCTTC
>TRBV5-1|few|TRBJ2-6|.
CASSPSPLSGANVLTF
TGCGCCAGCAGCCCGAGTCCCCTCTCTGGGGCCAACGTCCTGACTTTC
>TRBV5-1|.|TRBJ2-1|.
CASSKRMDQGRNEQFF
TGCGCCAGCAGCAAAAGGATGGACCAGGGTCGCAATGAGCAGTTCTTC
>TRBV9|.|TRBJ2-6|TRBD1
CAIRGEPGQGKSSGANVLTF
TGTGCCATCAGAGGCGAACCGGGACAGGGGAAGAGCTCTGGGGCCAACGTCCTGACTTTC
>TRBV27|.|TRBJ1-2|.
CASRTGRSYGYTF
TGTGCCAGCAGGACCGGGAGGTCCTATGGCTACACCTTC
>TRBV28|once|TRBJ1-2|TRBD1
CATDRGLYGYTF
TGTGCCACCGACAGGGGGCTCTATGGCTACACCTTC
>TRBV2|.|TRBJ1-3|.
CASSEGRSSGNTIYF
TGTGCCAGCAGTGAAGGACGGAGCTCTGGAAACACCATATATTTT
>TRBV14|.|TRBJ2-7|.
CASSHPDFLLSYEQYF
TGTGCCAGCAGCCATCCCGACTTTTTACTCTCCTACGAGCAGTACTTC
>TRBV28|few|TRBJ1-1|.
CASTTEGNTEAFF
TGTGCCAGCACTACGGAGGGGAACACTGAAGCTTTCTTT
>TRBV7-3|few|TRBJ2-1|TRBD2
CASSISSGRGWDEQFF
TGTGCCAGCAGCATCTCTAGCGGGAGGGGGTGGGATGAGCAGTTCTTC
>TRBV11-2|.|TRBJ2-7|TRBD2
CASSWGTSGKSEQYF
TGTGCCAGCAGCTGGGGGACTAGCGGGAAGAGCGAGCAGTACTTC
>TRBV28|.|TRBJ2-5|.
CASRPTGTGTETQYF
TGTGCCAGCAGACCCACAGGGACCGGGACGGAGACCCAGTACTTC
>TRBV7-9|.|TRBJ1-2|.
CASSLGEHGYTF
TGTGCCAGCAGCTTAGGGGAGCATGGCTACACCTTC
>TRBV19|.|TRBJ2-3|.
CASSIQRGDTDTQYF
TGTGCCAGTAGTATCCAGCGCGGGGACACAGATACGCAGTATTTT
>TRBV11-2|.|TRBJ2-4|.
CASSLEAGGQNIQYF
TGTGCCAGCAGCTTAGAGGCAGGTGGGCAAAACATTCAGTACTTC
>TRBV7-6|.|TRBJ2-5|.
CASSPSQETQYF
TGTGCCAGCAGCCCGTCTCAAGAGACCCAGTACTTC
>TRBV5-1|.|TRBJ2-3|TRBD2
CASSREGRADLQQDTQYF
TGCGCCAGCAGCCGGGAGGGGCGGGCGGACCTCCAACAGGATACGCAGTATTTT
>TRBV4-2|.|TRBJ2-7|TRBD2
CASSQDLSGSLNEQYF
TGTGCCAGCAGCCAAGATCTTAGCGGGAGTCTAAACGAGCAGTACTTC
>TRBV19|.|TRBJ2-3|TRBD2
CASSARLAGVDTQYF
TGTGCCAGTAGCGCCAGACTAGCGGGAGTGGATACGCAGTATTTT
>TRBV27|.|TRBJ2-7|TRBD1
CASSGSGTGLYEQYF
TGTGCCAGCAGTGGATCCGGGACAGGGTTATACGAGCAGTACTTC
>TRBV6-4|.|TRBJ1-1|.
CASRRLERDTEAFF
TGTGCCAGCAGGAGACTAGAGAGGGACACTGAAGCTTTCTTT
>TRBV5-1|.|TRBJ2-7|TRBD2
CASSIRSGGYEQYF
TGCGCCAGCAGCATTAGGTCGGGGGGATACGAGCAGTACTTC
>TRBV5-6|.|TRBJ2-7|TRBD2
CASSLVSSGTYEQYF
TGTGCCAGCAGCTTGGTGTCTAGCGGGACCTACGAGCAGTACTTC
>TRBV4-2|.|TRBJ1-5|.
CASSQVGAGVNQPQHF
TGTGCCAGCAGCCAAGTCGGGGCAGGGGTGAATCAGCCCCAGCATTTT
>TRBV28|.|TRBJ2-2|.
CASTYANTGELFF
TGTGCCAGCACCTACGCGAACACCGGGGAGCTGTTTTTT
>TRBV11-3|.|TRBJ1-3|.
CASTAGRGSGNTIYF
TGTGCCAGCACCGCGGGGCGGGGATCTGGAAACACCATATATTTT
>TRBV25-1|.|TRBJ2-2|.
CASSEWVSGDTGELFF
TGTGCCAGCAGTGAATGGGTTTCGGGGGACACCGGGGAGCTGTTTTTT
>TRBV5-1|.|TRBJ2-2|TRBD2
CASSMRTSGLAAGELFF
TGCGCCAGCAGCATGCGGACTAGCGGTCTCGCCGCCGGGGAGCTGTTTTTT
>TRBV4-3|.|TRBJ2-7|TRBD2
CASSPTSGNYEQYF
TGCGCCAGCAGCCCGACTAGCGGGAACTACGAGCAGTACTTC
>TRBV7-2|.|TRBJ2-7|TRBD1
CASSGRTGNIYEQYF
TGTGCCAGCAGCGGACGGACAGGGAACATCTACGAGCAGTACTTC
>TRBV28|once|TRBJ1-2|TRBD1
CASSPGQGADYGYTF
TGTGCCAGCAGTCCTGGACAGGGGGCGGACTATGGCTACACCTTC
>TRBV29-1|.|TRBJ2-7|TRBD1
CSVELGTGGPREQYF
TGCAGCGTTGAACTGGGGACAGGGGGCCCCCGCGAGCAGTACTTC
>TRBV6-1|.|TRBJ2-7|.
CASSGGPSYEQYF
TGTGCCAGCAGTGGGGGGCCGTCCTACGAGCAGTACTTC
>TRBV18|.|TRBJ1-4|.
CASSPGATNEKLFF
TGTGCCAGCTCACCAGGAGCAACTAATGAAAAACTGTTTTTT
>TRBV6-6|.|TRBJ2-1|.
CASSYLSQATDEQFF
TGTGCCAGCAGTTACTTGTCTCAGGCCACGGATGAGCAGTTCTTC
>TRBV28|.|TRBJ2-3|TRBD2
CASSPGGLTDTQYF
TGTGCCAGCAGCCCGGGGGGACTCACAGATACGCAGTATTTT
>TRBV11-2|.|TRBJ2-1|.
CASSLGGRTGSSYNEQFF
TGTGCCAGCAGCTTAGGGGGGCGTACTGGAAGCTCCTACAATGAGCAGTTCTTC
>TRBV4-1|few|TRBJ2-1|.
CASSQAPEGRKEQFF
TGCGCCAGCAGCCAAGCTCCCGAAGGGAGAAAAGAGCAGTTCTTC
>TRBV2|.|TRBJ2-7|.
CASSDNQEYF
TGTGCCAGCAGTGATAACCAGGAGTACTTC
>TRBV29-1|once|TRBJ1-5|.
CSVGGPDWNQPQHF
TGCAGCGTTGGGGGGCCTGATTGGAATCAGCCCCAGCATTTT
>TRBV7-4|.|TRBJ2-7|.
CASSRQVWGDWQYF
TGTGCCAGCAGCCGACAGGTTTGGGGTGATTGGCAGTACTTC